A selection of T cell receptor beta chains follows, all from one sample in a study of blood T cell repertoires in COVID-19. Profiled with immunoSEQ multiplex PCR; TCRdb holds only in-frame clones, not every one. The data hold tens of thousands of clones, with more than 75% observed a single time. Sequenced material: peripheral blood. All receptors come from a woman of 80 years or more with active or convalescent COVID-19. Both conserved end residues are part of each CDR3. The D gene is left open where the match is weak. Only part of the rows carry a size: once, few, many, or a class if the clone is expanded.

j_call: TRBJ2-3
clone_size: once
d_call: TRBD2
v_call: TRBV7-2
cdr3_nt: TGTGCCAGCAGCTTAGGAGCTAGCGGGGACCTACTCACAGATACGCAGTATTTT
cdr3_aa: CASSLGASGDLLTDTQYF

j_call: TRBJ2-3
clone_size: .
d_call: TRBD2
v_call: TRBV11-2
cdr3_nt: TGTGCCAGCAGCTCTCCTAGCGGGGGCGCCCAGGATACGCAGTATTTT
cdr3_aa: CASSSPSGGAQDTQYF

j_call: TRBJ1-4
clone_size: .
d_call: .
v_call: TRBV30
cdr3_nt: TGTGCCTGGGGCGCAACTAATGAAAAACTGTTTTTT
cdr3_aa: CAWGATNEKLFF

j_call: TRBJ1-2
clone_size: .
d_call: TRBD1
v_call: TRBV19
cdr3_nt: TGTGCCAGTAGTTCACACCCGGGACAGATCTATGGCTACACCTTC
cdr3_aa: CASSSHPGQIYGYTF

j_call: TRBJ1-3
clone_size: .
d_call: .
v_call: TRBV4-2
cdr3_nt: TGTGCCAGCAGCCAAAACCAAGGGGCGGCGAACACCATATATTTT
cdr3_aa: CASSQNQGAANTIYF

j_call: TRBJ2-4
clone_size: .
d_call: TRBD2
v_call: TRBV3-1/TRBV3-2
cdr3_nt: TGTGCCAGCAGCCAAGGCGCTAGCGGAGCTAACATTCAGTACTTC
cdr3_aa: CASSQGASGANIQYF

j_call: TRBJ1-5
clone_size: .
d_call: TRBD1
v_call: TRBV12-5
cdr3_nt: TGTGCTAGTGGTTTGGTAAGGACAGGGGGCAATCAGCCCCAGCATTTT
cdr3_aa: CASGLVRTGGNQPQHF

j_call: TRBJ1-2
clone_size: .
d_call: .
v_call: TRBV9
cdr3_nt: TGTGCCAGCAGCCCCTCCCGAGAATACTATGGCTACACCTTC
cdr3_aa: CASSPSREYYGYTF

j_call: TRBJ2-3
clone_size: .
d_call: TRBD1
v_call: TRBV19
cdr3_nt: TGTGCCAGTAGTCCTCGGACAGGGGGAGATACGCAGTATTTT
cdr3_aa: CASSPRTGGDTQYF

j_call: TRBJ2-3
clone_size: .
d_call: .
v_call: TRBV28
cdr3_nt: TGTGCCAGCAGCCCCCTCCTAGCAGGAGGCACAGATACGCAGTATTTT
cdr3_aa: CASSPLLAGGTDTQYF

j_call: TRBJ1-3
clone_size: .
d_call: .
v_call: TRBV4-1
cdr3_nt: TGCGCCAGCAGCCAAGAGGTGGCAGATCGCTCTGGAAACACCATATATTTT
cdr3_aa: CASSQEVADRSGNTIYF

j_call: TRBJ2-7
clone_size: .
d_call: .
v_call: TRBV6-5
cdr3_nt: TGTGCCAGCAGTTACTCGGGAGCCTACGAGCAGTACTTC
cdr3_aa: CASSYSGAYEQYF

j_call: TRBJ1-5
clone_size: .
d_call: .
v_call: TRBV30
cdr3_nt: TGTGCCTGGAGTACCGACATGTCAGGTCAGCCCCAGCATTTT
cdr3_aa: CAWSTDMSGQPQHF

j_call: TRBJ2-5
clone_size: .
d_call: TRBD2
v_call: TRBV5-4
cdr3_nt: TGTGCCAGCAGCCCCGGACCGGGATACCCGGGACTAGCAGAGGAAGAGACCCAGTACTTC
cdr3_aa: CASSPGPGYPGLAEEETQYF

j_call: TRBJ2-7
clone_size: .
d_call: .
v_call: TRBV7-9
cdr3_nt: TGTGCCAGCAGCTTAACTCCTGGCGAGCAGTACTTC
cdr3_aa: CASSLTPGEQYF

j_call: TRBJ1-5
clone_size: .
d_call: .
v_call: TRBV7-2
cdr3_nt: TGTGCCAGCAGCTTAGTTGTCCTTAGCAATCAGCCCCAGCATTTT
cdr3_aa: CASSLVVLSNQPQHF

j_call: TRBJ2-2
clone_size: .
d_call: TRBD1
v_call: TRBV9
cdr3_nt: TGTGCCAGCAGCGGCTGGACAGGACGCACCGGGGAGCTGTTTTTT
cdr3_aa: CASSGWTGRTGELFF

j_call: TRBJ1-2
clone_size: .
d_call: TRBD1
v_call: TRBV3-1/TRBV3-2
cdr3_nt: TGTGCCAGCAGCCAACTCGCGACAGGGGGCTATGGCTACACCTTC
cdr3_aa: CASSQLATGGYGYTF

j_call: TRBJ1-2
clone_size: .
d_call: .
v_call: TRBV21-1
cdr3_nt: TGTGCCAGGACGGAGTGGGGGGGAGATGGCTACACCTTC
cdr3_aa: CARTEWGGDGYTF

j_call: TRBJ1-4
clone_size: .
d_call: .
v_call: TRBV24-1
cdr3_nt: TGTGCCACCAGGATGCCAAACGGGGGAGGGGAAAAACTGTTTTTT
cdr3_aa: CATRMPNGGGEKLFF

j_call: TRBJ1-1
clone_size: .
d_call: TRBD1
v_call: TRBV6-5
cdr3_nt: TGTGCCAGCAGTCCTGACAGGGGACGTGGTTTCTTT
cdr3_aa: CASSPDRGRGFF

j_call: TRBJ1-1
clone_size: .
d_call: .
v_call: TRBV6-2/TRBV6-3
cdr3_nt: TGTGCCAGCAGTACGACAAGTACTGAAGCTTTCTTT
cdr3_aa: CASSTTSTEAFF

j_call: TRBJ2-7
clone_size: .
d_call: TRBD2
v_call: TRBV10-3
cdr3_nt: TGTGCCACGGCCCTATGGTCCGCGACTAGCGATTCTGGGGAGCAGTACTTC
cdr3_aa: CATALWSATSDSGEQYF

j_call: TRBJ1-6
clone_size: .
d_call: .
v_call: TRBV5-4
cdr3_nt: TGTGCCAGCAGCTTCGACAGTTATCTTTCACCCCTCCACTTT
cdr3_aa: CASSFDSYLSPLHF

j_call: TRBJ2-5
clone_size: .
d_call: TRBD2
v_call: TRBV2
cdr3_nt: TGTGCCAGCAGTGTTTCAGGAGCGGGGGGGAGGGAGACCCAGTACTTC
cdr3_aa: CASSVSGAGGRETQYF

j_call: TRBJ1-1
clone_size: .
d_call: .
v_call: TRBV7-6
cdr3_nt: TGTGCCAGCAGCTTAGCGCGGGCCCCCGGCAACACTGAAGCTTTCTTT
cdr3_aa: CASSLARAPGNTEAFF

j_call: TRBJ1-2
clone_size: .
d_call: TRBD1
v_call: TRBV30
cdr3_nt: TGTGCCTGGAAGACCCTTGACAGGGGGGATGGCTACACCTTC
cdr3_aa: CAWKTLDRGDGYTF

j_call: TRBJ2-5
clone_size: .
d_call: .
v_call: TRBV7-8
cdr3_nt: TGTGCCAGCAGCTTATATTTGTTAGGGGCCCAGTACTTC
cdr3_aa: CASSLYLLGAQYF

j_call: TRBJ2-7
clone_size: .
d_call: .
v_call: TRBV28
cdr3_nt: TGTGCCAGCAGCTTGGTCGCCGGGACAAGGTACGAGCAGTACTTC
cdr3_aa: CASSLVAGTRYEQYF

j_call: TRBJ1-2
clone_size: .
d_call: .
v_call: TRBV5-1
cdr3_nt: TGCGCCAGCAACAGGGTTATTAGCTATGGCTACACCTTC
cdr3_aa: CASNRVISYGYTF

j_call: TRBJ1-2
clone_size: few
d_call: .
v_call: TRBV2
cdr3_nt: TGTGCCAGCAGTGAAGGTTCGAGAGGCTACACCTTC
cdr3_aa: CASSEGSRGYTF

j_call: TRBJ1-2
clone_size: .
d_call: .
v_call: TRBV7-2
cdr3_nt: TGTGCCAGCAGCTCAGGACAGACCAACTATGGCTACACCTTC
cdr3_aa: CASSSGQTNYGYTF

j_call: TRBJ2-7
clone_size: .
d_call: TRBD2
v_call: TRBV5-1
cdr3_nt: TGCGCCAGCAGGGTCTTCGGGGGGGCGCCCTACGAGCAGTACTTC
cdr3_aa: CASRVFGGAPYEQYF

j_call: TRBJ2-1
clone_size: .
d_call: .
v_call: TRBV13
cdr3_nt: TGTGCCAGCAGCTTAGGAACGACCGGACGCCCAGGGTCCTACAATGAGCAGTTCTTC
cdr3_aa: CASSLGTTGRPGSYNEQFF

j_call: TRBJ1-2
clone_size: .
d_call: .
v_call: TRBV21-1
cdr3_nt: TGTGCCAGCAGCAAAGACAGGGGGCCTTTATCTAACTATGGCTACACCTTC
cdr3_aa: CASSKDRGPLSNYGYTF

j_call: TRBJ1-2
clone_size: once
d_call: TRBD1
v_call: TRBV6-4
cdr3_nt: TGTGCCAGCAGCAACAGGGGGACTAACTATGGCTACACCTTC
cdr3_aa: CASSNRGTNYGYTF

j_call: TRBJ1-3
clone_size: few
d_call: TRBD1
v_call: TRBV19
cdr3_nt: TGTGCCAGCAGCAACCGACAGGGATCTCTGGGAAACACCATATATTTT
cdr3_aa: CASSNRQGSLGNTIYF

j_call: TRBJ2-3
clone_size: .
d_call: .
v_call: TRBV5-6
cdr3_nt: TGTGCCAGCAGCTTGCTCGACTCTGGCACAGATACGCAGTATTTT
cdr3_aa: CASSLLDSGTDTQYF

j_call: TRBJ1-2
clone_size: .
d_call: TRBD1
v_call: TRBV7-2
cdr3_nt: TGTGCCAGCAGCTCACAGGGGAACTATGGCTACACCTTC
cdr3_aa: CASSSQGNYGYTF

j_call: TRBJ2-1
clone_size: .
d_call: TRBD1
v_call: TRBV7-6
cdr3_nt: TGTGCCAGCAGCTTTAGGGACAGGGGGGAGGGGGAGCAGTTCTTC
cdr3_aa: CASSFRDRGEGEQFF

j_call: TRBJ1-5
clone_size: .
d_call: TRBD1
v_call: TRBV11-2
cdr3_nt: TGTGCCAGCAGCTTAGGTGTAGGACAGGGCAGACAGCCCCAGCATTTT
cdr3_aa: CASSLGVGQGRQPQHF

j_call: TRBJ2-1
clone_size: .
d_call: .
v_call: TRBV7-2
cdr3_nt: TGTGCCAGCAGCGTATTCAGGGGAATAAAAAATGAGCAGTTCTTC
cdr3_aa: CASSVFRGIKNEQFF

j_call: TRBJ2-3
clone_size: .
d_call: TRBD2
v_call: TRBV6-2/TRBV6-3
cdr3_nt: TGTGCCAGCAGTTCCGGGACTAGCGGCACAGATACGCAGTATTTT
cdr3_aa: CASSSGTSGTDTQYF

j_call: TRBJ1-2
clone_size: .
d_call: TRBD1
v_call: TRBV3-1/TRBV3-2
cdr3_nt: TGTGCCAGCAGCCAAGGACAGGGGGCTTTATCGTACTATGGCTACACCTTC
cdr3_aa: CASSQGQGALSYYGYTF

j_call: TRBJ1-6
clone_size: .
d_call: .
v_call: TRBV7-2
cdr3_nt: TGTGCCAGCAGCAACATTTTACGGGGGATGCGCTCACCCCTCCACTTT
cdr3_aa: CASSNILRGMRSPLHF

j_call: TRBJ2-7
clone_size: .
d_call: TRBD1
v_call: TRBV5-1
cdr3_nt: TGCGCCAGCAGCCCTCTAGGGGGACAGATTTCCTACGAGCAGTACTTC
cdr3_aa: CASSPLGGQISYEQYF

j_call: TRBJ1-6
clone_size: .
d_call: TRBD1
v_call: TRBV3-1/TRBV3-2
cdr3_nt: TGTGCCAGCAGCCAAGATGACAGGGCTAATTCACCCCTCCACTTT
cdr3_aa: CASSQDDRANSPLHF

j_call: TRBJ1-2
clone_size: .
d_call: .
v_call: TRBV10-2
cdr3_nt: TGCGCCAGCAGTGGACGCGGGAACTTATTTGGCTACACCTTC
cdr3_aa: CASSGRGNLFGYTF

j_call: TRBJ2-7
clone_size: once
d_call: TRBD2
v_call: TRBV3-1/TRBV3-2
cdr3_nt: TGTGCCAGCAGCCACTCGATGGCGGGGGTCCTTACCCCCTACGAGCAGTACTTC
cdr3_aa: CASSHSMAGVLTPYEQYF

j_call: TRBJ2-1
clone_size: .
d_call: .
v_call: TRBV6-2/TRBV6-3
cdr3_nt: TGTGCCAGCAGTTACGGGTATCGGGCGGGGACCTACAATGAGCAGTTCTTC
cdr3_aa: CASSYGYRAGTYNEQFF

j_call: TRBJ2-3
clone_size: .
d_call: .
v_call: TRBV28
cdr3_nt: TGTGCCAGCACCCAGGGTGGCTTTTCTTCGACAGATACGCAGTATTTT
cdr3_aa: CASTQGGFSSTDTQYF

j_call: TRBJ1-5
clone_size: .
d_call: TRBD1
v_call: TRBV27
cdr3_nt: TGTGCCAGCAGTTTGTTCCAGCCGCTCGTCAACAGGGGACGCAATCAGCCCCAGCATTTT
cdr3_aa: CASSLFQPLVNRGRNQPQHF

j_call: TRBJ2-2
clone_size: .
d_call: TRBD1
v_call: TRBV10-2
cdr3_nt: TGCGCCAGCAAATCTGGTGGGACAGGGGATCCCGGGGAGCTGTTTTTT
cdr3_aa: CASKSGGTGDPGELFF

j_call: TRBJ2-2
clone_size: .
d_call: .
v_call: TRBV9
cdr3_nt: TGTGCCAGCAGCGTAGCCAGTCATACCGGGGAGCTGTTTTTT
cdr3_aa: CASSVASHTGELFF

j_call: TRBJ2-7
clone_size: .
d_call: .
v_call: TRBV5-1
cdr3_nt: TGCGCCAGCAAGTCGCCTAGTTCTCCCCCGTACGAGCAGTACTTC
cdr3_aa: CASKSPSSPPYEQYF

j_call: TRBJ1-6
clone_size: .
d_call: .
v_call: TRBV19
cdr3_nt: TGTGCCAGTAGTGGGGCCACTAATTCACCCCTCCACTTT
cdr3_aa: CASSGATNSPLHF

j_call: TRBJ2-5
clone_size: .
d_call: TRBD1
v_call: TRBV5-1
cdr3_nt: TGCGCCAGCACACCCAGGACAGGGGGGGAAGAGACCCAGTACTTC
cdr3_aa: CASTPRTGGEETQYF

j_call: TRBJ2-1
clone_size: .
d_call: .
v_call: TRBV9
cdr3_nt: TGTGCCAGCAGCGTCGCCGGGACCTACAATGAGCAGTTCTTC
cdr3_aa: CASSVAGTYNEQFF